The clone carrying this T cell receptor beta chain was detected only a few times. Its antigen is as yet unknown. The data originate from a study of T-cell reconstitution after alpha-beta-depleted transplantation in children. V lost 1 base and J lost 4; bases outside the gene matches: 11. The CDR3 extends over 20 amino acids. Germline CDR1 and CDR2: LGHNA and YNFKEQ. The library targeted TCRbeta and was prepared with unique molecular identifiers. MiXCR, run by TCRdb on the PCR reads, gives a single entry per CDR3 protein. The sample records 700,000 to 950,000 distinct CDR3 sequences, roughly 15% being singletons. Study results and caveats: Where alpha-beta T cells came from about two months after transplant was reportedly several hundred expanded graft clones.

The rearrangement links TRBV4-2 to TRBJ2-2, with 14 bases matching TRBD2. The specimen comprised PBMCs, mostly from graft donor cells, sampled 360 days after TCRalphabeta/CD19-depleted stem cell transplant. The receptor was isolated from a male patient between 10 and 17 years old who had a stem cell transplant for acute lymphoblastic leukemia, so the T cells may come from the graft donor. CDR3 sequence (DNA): TGTGCCAGCAGCCAAGGGGGGTCCGGGACTAGCGGGAGAGGCACCGGGGAGCTGTTTTTT. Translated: CASSQGGSGTSGRGTGELFF.